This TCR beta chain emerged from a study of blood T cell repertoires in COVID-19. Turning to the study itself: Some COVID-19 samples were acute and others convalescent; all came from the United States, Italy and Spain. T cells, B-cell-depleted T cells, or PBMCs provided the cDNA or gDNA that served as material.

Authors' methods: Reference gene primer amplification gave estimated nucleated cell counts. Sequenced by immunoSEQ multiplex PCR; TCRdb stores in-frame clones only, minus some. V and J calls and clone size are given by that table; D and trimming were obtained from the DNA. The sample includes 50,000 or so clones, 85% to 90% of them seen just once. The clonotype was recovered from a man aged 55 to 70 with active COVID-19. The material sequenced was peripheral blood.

The CDR3 here is CASSQNDRWEAFF. The CDR3 DNA sequence: TGTGCCAGCAGCCAAAACGACAGGTGGGAAGCTTTCTTT. J is TRBJ1-1 and V is TRBV28; D is perhaps TRBD1 (6 bases). The V and J ends lost 6 bases and 8 bases respectively, with 16 bases between them. There are 13 residues in the CDR3. CDR1 is MDHEN, CDR2 SYDVKM, per germline.